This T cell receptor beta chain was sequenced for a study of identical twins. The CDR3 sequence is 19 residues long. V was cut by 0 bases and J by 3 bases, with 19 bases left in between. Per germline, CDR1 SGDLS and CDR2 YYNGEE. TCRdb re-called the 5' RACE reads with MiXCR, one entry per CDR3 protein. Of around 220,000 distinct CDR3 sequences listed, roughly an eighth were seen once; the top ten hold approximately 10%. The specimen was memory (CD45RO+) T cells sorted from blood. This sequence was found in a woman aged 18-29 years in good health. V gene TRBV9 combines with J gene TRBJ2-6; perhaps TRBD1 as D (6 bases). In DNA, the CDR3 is TGTGCCAGCAGCGTAGCCTCCCAGGGGCCTATTGGTGGGGCCAACGTCCTGACTTTC. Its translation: CASSVASQGPIGGANVLTF.